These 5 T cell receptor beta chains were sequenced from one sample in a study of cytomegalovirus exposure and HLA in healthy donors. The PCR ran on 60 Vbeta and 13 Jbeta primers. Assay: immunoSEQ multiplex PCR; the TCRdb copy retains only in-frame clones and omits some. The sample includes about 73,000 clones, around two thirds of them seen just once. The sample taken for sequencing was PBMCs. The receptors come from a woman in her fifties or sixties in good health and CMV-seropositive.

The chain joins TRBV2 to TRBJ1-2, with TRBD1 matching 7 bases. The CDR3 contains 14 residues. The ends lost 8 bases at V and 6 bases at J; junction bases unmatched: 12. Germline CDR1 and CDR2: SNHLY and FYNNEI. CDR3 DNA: TGTGCCAGCCTACAGGGGCTGGAAATAGATGGCTACACCTTC. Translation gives CASLQGLEIDGYTF. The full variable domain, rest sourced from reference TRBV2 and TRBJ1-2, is EPEVTQTPSHQVTQMGQEVILRCVPISNHLYFYWYRQILGQKVEFLVSFYNNEISEKSEIFDDQFSVERPDGSNFTLKIRSTKLEDSAMYFCASLQGLEIDGYTFGSGTRLTVV.

CDR3 region: CASSGRQGAPSYEQYF. The CDR3 nucleotides read TGCGCCAGCAGCGGGAGACAGGGGGCGCCCTCCTACGAGCAGTACTTC. The chain is built from TRBV5-1 and TRBJ2-7; 10 positions agree with TRBD1. The germline V gene has CDR1 SGHRS and CDR2 YFSETQ. The CDR3 length is 16 residues. Trimming cost V 4 bases and J 0 bases; bases outside gene matches: 7. Full variable domain (remainder filled in from reference TRBV5-1 and TRBJ2-7): KAGVTQTPRYLIKTRGQQVTLSCSPISGHRSVSWYQQTPGQGLQFLFEYFSETQRNKGNFPGRFSGRQFSNSRSEMNVSTLELGDSALYLCASSGRQGAPSYEQYFGPGTRLTVT.

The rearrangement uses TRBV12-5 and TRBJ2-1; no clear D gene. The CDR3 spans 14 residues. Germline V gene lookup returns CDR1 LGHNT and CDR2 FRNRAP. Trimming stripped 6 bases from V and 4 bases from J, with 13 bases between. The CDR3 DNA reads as TGTGCTAGTGGCCGCGATCAGGCATACAATGAGCAGTTCTTC. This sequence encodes CASGRDQAYNEQFF.

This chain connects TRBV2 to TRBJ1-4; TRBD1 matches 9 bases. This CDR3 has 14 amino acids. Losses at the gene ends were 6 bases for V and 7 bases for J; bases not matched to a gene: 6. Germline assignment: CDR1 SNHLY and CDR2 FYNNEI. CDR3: CASRRDRAVEKLFF. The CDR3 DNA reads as TGTGCCAGCAGGCGGGACAGGGCGGTTGAAAAACTGTTTTTT.

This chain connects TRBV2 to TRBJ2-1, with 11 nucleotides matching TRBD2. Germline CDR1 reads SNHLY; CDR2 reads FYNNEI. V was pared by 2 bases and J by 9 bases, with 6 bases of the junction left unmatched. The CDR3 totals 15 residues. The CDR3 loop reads CASSEIAGGPGEQFF. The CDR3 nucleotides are TGTGCCAGCAGTGAAATAGCGGGGGGGCCGGGTGAGCAGTTCTTC. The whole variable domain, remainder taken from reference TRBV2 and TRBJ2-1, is EPEVTQTPSHQVTQMGQEVILRCVPISNHLYFYWYRQILGQKVEFLVSFYNNEISEKSEIFDDQFSVERPDGSNFTLKIRSTKLEDSAMYFCASSEIAGGPGEQFFGPGTRLTVL.